The present TCR beta chain was sequenced within a study of T cell changes during pregnancy in multiple sclerosis. Data came from immunoSEQ multiplex PCR; TCRdb stores just in-frame clones and leaves some out. The sample holds tens of thousands of clones, about 92% seen once. The CDR3 length is 17 residues. The V and J ends lost 6 bases and 0 bases, in that order; junction bases with no gene match: 12. CDR1 is PRHDT and CDR2 is FYEKMQ in the germline V gene (reference sequence). This material consisted of peripheral blood, taken in the third trimester of pregnancy. This sequence was found in a female donor with multiple sclerosis, enrolled in a pregnancy study. The chain has TRBV13 and TRBJ2-3; 7 bases map to TRBD2. CDR3 in DNA: TGTGCCAGCAGTACCTTGGGGGAGGGAGCAAGCACAGATACGCAGTATTTT. Protein: CASSTLGEGASTDTQYF.